These 8 T cell receptor beta chains were all obtained from the same sample, sequenced in a study of blood T cells in healthy people across ages. Using a J-beta primer mix together with a sample-barcoded 5' primer, a second PCR was run for about 6 to 11 cycles. Each CDR3 protein is one row after TCRdb ran MiXCR on the 5' RACE reads. This table holds around 1.5 million distinct CDR3 sequences, about 35% found once. The sample consisted of blood. The source is a woman in her 30s in good health.

This clonotype turned up a few times. The chain has TRBV3-1 and TRBJ1-2; no clear D. This CDR3 is built from 14 residues. From germline, CDR1 is LGHDT and CDR2 YNNKEL (reference sequence). V was pared by 1 base and J by 0 bases, with 6 bases between. The CDR3 nucleotides are TGTGCCAGCAGCCAAGGCAGCTCTAACTATGGCTACACCTTC. Translating it yields CASSQGSSNYGYTF.

This chain connects TRBV6-5 to TRBJ1-1; D gene uncertain. Trimming stripped 0 bases from V and 5 bases from J, with 7 bases between. Germline V CDR1 and CDR2: MNHEY, SVGAGI. This CDR3 spans 13 amino acids. The CDR3 loop reads CASSYSSRTEAFF. DNA for the CDR3: TGTGCCAGCAGTTACTCGAGCAGGACTGAAGCTTTCTTT.

This clonotype has ten or more counts. The genes are TRBV4-1 and TRBJ2-1; no clear D gene. V was cut by 5 bases and J by 3 bases, with 17 bases left in between. There are 16 residues in the CDR3. CDR1 is MGHRA, CDR2 YSYEKL, per germline. CDR3 loop: CASSFRPPDDYNEQFF. DNA of the CDR3: TGCGCCAGCAGCTTCCGACCACCCGACGACTACAATGAGCAGTTCTTC.

A word on this clonotype: Sequence at one end of the junction differs from germline and may be a read error. The DNA for the CDR3 is TGTGCCAGCAGCTGTACATGGCGGTCGGTTATGGATTCGCCCCTCCACTTT. Translating gives CASSCTWRSVMDSPLHF. J is TRBJ1-6 and V is TRBV7-3, with D uncertain. The CDR3 extends over 17 amino acids. Germline V gene sequence: CDR1 SGHTA, CDR2 FQGTGA.

The chain joins TRBV5-1 to TRBJ1-2, with D unclear. V was cut by 0 bases and J by 4 bases, with 10 bases left in between. The germline gives CDR1 SGHRS, CDR2 YFSETQ. The CDR3 loop spans 14 amino acids. CDR3: CASSLGRNRYGYTF. Here the CDR3 DNA reads TGCGCCAGCAGCTTGGGCAGAAACCGCTATGGCTACACCTTC.

There are a few counts of this clonotype. The chain uses TRBV29-1 and TRBJ1-2; 8 bases fit TRBD1. The CDR3 runs 15 residues. V lost 1 base, J lost 8 bases, and 12 bases stayed unmatched. Germline loops: CDR1 SQVTM, CDR2 ANQGSEA. The CDR3 reads CSVEGPTTGVGGYTF. The CDR3 nucleotides read TGCAGCGTTGAAGGGCCCACGACAGGGGTGGGGGGCTACACCTTC.

In its sample, this clonotype was seen a few times. The chain joins TRBV29-1 to TRBJ2-5; no clear D. This CDR3 has 13 amino acids. V was pared by 5 bases and J by 0 bases, with 10 bases between. CDR1 and CDR2 from the germline V gene are SQVTM and ANQGSEA. CDR3 bases: TGCAGCGTTTTTGGCCAGTACCAAGAGACCCAGTACTTC. As protein: CSVFGQYQETQYF.

This clonotype was found many times. This chain uses TRBV29-1 with TRBJ2-7; D perhaps matches TRBD1 (6 bases). The germline V and J ends were trimmed by 7 bases and 4 bases, with 14 bases remaining between them. The CDR3 covers 12 residues. The germline V gene encodes CDR1 SQVTM and CDR2 ANQGSEA. CDR3 protein: CSAQAQGYEQYF. The DNA for the CDR3 is TGCAGCGCCCAAGCACAGGGATACGAGCAGTACTTC.